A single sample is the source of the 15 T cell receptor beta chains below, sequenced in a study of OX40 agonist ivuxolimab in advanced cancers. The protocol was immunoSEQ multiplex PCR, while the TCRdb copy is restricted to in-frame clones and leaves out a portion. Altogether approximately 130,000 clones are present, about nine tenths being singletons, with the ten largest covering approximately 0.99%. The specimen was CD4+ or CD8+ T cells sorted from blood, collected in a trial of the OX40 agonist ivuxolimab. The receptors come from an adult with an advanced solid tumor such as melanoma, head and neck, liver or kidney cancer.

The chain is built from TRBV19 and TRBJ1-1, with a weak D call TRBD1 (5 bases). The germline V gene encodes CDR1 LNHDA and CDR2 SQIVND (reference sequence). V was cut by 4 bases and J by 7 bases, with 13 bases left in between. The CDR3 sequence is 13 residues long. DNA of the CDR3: TGTGCCAGTAGTAAAGGGGAGAGCCGTGAAGCTTTCTTT. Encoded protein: CASSKGESREAFF.

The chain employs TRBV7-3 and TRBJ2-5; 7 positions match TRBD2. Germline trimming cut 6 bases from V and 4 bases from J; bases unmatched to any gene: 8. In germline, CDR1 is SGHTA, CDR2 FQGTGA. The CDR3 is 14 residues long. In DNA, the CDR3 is TGTGCCAGCAGTCATCGGGGGGTTGCAGAGACCCAGTACTTC. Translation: CASSHRGVAETQYF.

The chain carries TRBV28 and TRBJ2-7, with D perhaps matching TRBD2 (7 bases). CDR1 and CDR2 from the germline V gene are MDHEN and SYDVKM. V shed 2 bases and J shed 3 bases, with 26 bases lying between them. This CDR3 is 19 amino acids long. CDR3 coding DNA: TGTGCCAGCAGTTTAAGGGGGGGCAGGGGCTATTCTGTTCTCTACGAGCAGTACTTC. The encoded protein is CASSLRGGRGYSVLYEQYF. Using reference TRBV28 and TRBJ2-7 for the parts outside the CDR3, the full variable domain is DVKVTQSSRYLVKRTGEKVFLECVQDMDHENMFWYRQDPGLGLRLIYFSYDVKMKEKGDIPEGYSVSREKKERFSLILESASTNQTSMYLCASSLRGGRGYSVLYEQYFGPGTRLTVT.

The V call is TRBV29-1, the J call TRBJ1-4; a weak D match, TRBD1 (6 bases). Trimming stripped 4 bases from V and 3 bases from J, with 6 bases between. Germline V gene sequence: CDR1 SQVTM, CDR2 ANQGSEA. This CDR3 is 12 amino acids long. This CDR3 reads CSVGTANEKLFF. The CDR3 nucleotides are TGCAGCGTTGGGACAGCTAATGAAAAACTGTTTTTT.

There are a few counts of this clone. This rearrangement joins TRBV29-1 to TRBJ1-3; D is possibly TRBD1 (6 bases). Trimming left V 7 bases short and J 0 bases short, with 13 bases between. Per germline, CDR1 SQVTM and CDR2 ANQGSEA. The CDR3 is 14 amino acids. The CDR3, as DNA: TGCAGCGCACTTGGACAGTCCTCTGGAAACACCATATATTTT. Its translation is CSALGQSSGNTIYF.

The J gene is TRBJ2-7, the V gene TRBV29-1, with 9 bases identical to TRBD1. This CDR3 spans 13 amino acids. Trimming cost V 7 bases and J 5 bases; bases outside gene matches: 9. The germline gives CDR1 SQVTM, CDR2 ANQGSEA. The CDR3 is CSGGTGTGNEQYF. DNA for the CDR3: TGCAGCGGAGGCACCGGGACAGGGAACGAGCAGTACTTC.

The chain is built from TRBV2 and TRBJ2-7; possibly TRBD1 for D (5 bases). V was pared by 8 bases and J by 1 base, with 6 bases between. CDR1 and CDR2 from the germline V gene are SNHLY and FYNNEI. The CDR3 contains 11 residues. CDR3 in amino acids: CASGASYEQYF. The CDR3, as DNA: TGTGCCAGCGGGGCTTCCTACGAGCAGTACTTC.

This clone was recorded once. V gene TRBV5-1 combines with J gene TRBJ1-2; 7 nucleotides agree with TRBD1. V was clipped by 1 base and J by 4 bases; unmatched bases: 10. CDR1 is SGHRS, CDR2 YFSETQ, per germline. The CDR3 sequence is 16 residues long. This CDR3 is CASSLLEDRSPYGYTF. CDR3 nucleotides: TGCGCCAGCAGCTTGTTAGAGGACAGGTCACCCTATGGCTACACCTTC.

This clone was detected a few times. This CDR3 is CASSARENTEAFF. In DNA form, the CDR3 reads TGTGCCAGCAGTGCACGGGAGAACACTGAAGCTTTCTTT. The rearrangement links TRBV6-4 to TRBJ1-1, with D unclear. The CDR3 has 13 residues. Trimming stripped 4 bases from V and 1 base from J, with 7 bases between. Germline CDR1 MRHNA, CDR2 SNTAGT.

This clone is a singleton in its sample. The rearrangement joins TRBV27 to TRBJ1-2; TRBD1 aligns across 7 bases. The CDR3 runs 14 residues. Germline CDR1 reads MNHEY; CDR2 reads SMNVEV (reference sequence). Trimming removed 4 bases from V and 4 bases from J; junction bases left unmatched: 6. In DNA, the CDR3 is TGTGCCAGCAGTTCCACACAGGGGTTCTATGGCTACACCTTC. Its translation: CASSSTQGFYGYTF.

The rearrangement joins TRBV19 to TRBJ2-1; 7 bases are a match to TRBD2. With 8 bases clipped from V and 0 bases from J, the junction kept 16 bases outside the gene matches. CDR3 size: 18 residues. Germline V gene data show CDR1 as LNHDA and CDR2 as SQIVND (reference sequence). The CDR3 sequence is CASWGLAGEWSSYNEQFF. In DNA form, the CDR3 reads TGTGCCAGTTGGGGACTGGCGGGAGAGTGGAGCTCCTACAATGAGCAGTTCTTC.

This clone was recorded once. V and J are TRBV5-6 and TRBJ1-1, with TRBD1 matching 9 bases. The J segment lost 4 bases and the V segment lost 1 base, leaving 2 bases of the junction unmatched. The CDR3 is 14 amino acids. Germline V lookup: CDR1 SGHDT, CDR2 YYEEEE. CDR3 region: CASSLTGGLTEAFF. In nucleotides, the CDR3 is TGTGCCAGCAGCTTGACAGGGGGCCTCACTGAAGCTTTCTTT.

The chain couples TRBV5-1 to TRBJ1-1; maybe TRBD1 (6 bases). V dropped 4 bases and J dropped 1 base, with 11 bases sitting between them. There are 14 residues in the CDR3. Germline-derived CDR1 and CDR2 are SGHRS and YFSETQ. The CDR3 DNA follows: TGCGCCAGCAGCGAAGGGGGAGGGAACACTGAAGCTTTCTTT. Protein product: CASSEGGGNTEAFF.

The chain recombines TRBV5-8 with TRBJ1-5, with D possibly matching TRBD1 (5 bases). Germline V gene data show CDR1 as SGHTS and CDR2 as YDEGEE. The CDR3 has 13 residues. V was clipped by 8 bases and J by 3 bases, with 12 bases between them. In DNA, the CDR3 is TGTGCCAGTATCAGGGAATTCAATCAGCCCCAGCATTTT. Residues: CASIREFNQPQHF.

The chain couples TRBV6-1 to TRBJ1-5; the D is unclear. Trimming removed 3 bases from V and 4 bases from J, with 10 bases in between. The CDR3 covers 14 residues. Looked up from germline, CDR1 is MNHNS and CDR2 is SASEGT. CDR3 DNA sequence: TGTGCCAGCAGTGAGGCAGGAGGTAATCAGCCCCAGCATTTT. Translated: CASSEAGGNQPQHF.